The clone carrying this TCR beta chain appeared many times. Its antigen remains unknown. The sample belongs to a study of neurological immune-mediated disorders. Study-wide points: Private repertoires in all groups were suggested, as expanded clones shared no CDR3 amino acid sequences across subjects. Phylogenetic grouping put 18 of 34 multiple sclerosis patients' repertoires into one related-CDR3 cluster, a possible signature. Neither clinical nor MRI features were associated with the multiple sclerosis repertoire cluster.

The CDR3 runs 12 residues. Germline CDR1 is DFQATT and CDR2 is SNEGSKA (reference sequence). The germline V and J ends were trimmed by 2 bases and 7 bases, with 8 bases remaining between them. TCRdb redid the calling of the 5' RACE reads with MiXCR, one entry per CDR3 protein. The table records about 71,000 distinct CDR3 sequences, 3.4% of them present only once. The sample consisted of PBMCs. This TCR was recovered from a man between 40 and 49 years old with multiple sclerosis. The genes are TRBV20-1 and TRBJ2-2; TRBD1 might be the D (5 bases). CDR3 sequence: CSARKGHGELFF. DNA of the CDR3: TGCAGTGCTAGAAAGGGGCACGGGGAGCTGTTTTTT.